This TCR beta chain is drawn from a study of T cell responses to AZD1222 COVID-19 vaccine (dated by TCRdb to 2020 to 2022). For context, the study as a whole: TCR sequencing was performed for 230 to 250 trial participants, of whom 200 to 210 were given two doses of AZD1222 and around 25 were given two doses of MenACWY control vaccine. Trial participants were enrolled into age subgroups of 18-55, 56-69 and 70-plus years, which contained around 140, 26 and 57 TCR-sequenced participants, respectively. General conclusions and limits of the study: Spike-specific TCR breadth and depth rose significantly after two AZD1222 doses compared with day 0 and with MenACWY recipients. Most participants were white British and females outnumbered males, and the authors suggested that clonal diversity may have been underestimated. CD4 TCRs associated with the vaccine covered the entire spike protein, and the dominant responses were in regions 160-218 and 743-854. Conclusions about previously exposed vaccinees are limited, since just six AZD1222 recipients were seropositive for SARS-CoV-2 at baseline. Reportedly, close to half of the unique spike-specific TCRs recognized epitopes lying outside the regions that are mutated in the B.1.351 and B.1.1.7 variants. Because no samples from the day 14 peak response were available, repertoires could be characterized only after the peak T cell response. In the small 56-69-year group, the increase in depth fell short of significance, most likely because of low power.

Per the germline V gene, SGHRS is the CDR1 and YFSETQ is the CDR2. Including cysteine and phenylalanine, the CDR3 has 15 amino acids. Only the CDR3 portion is preserved as DNA: 45 bases, with reading frame beginning at the first base. Cut back by 1 base and 8 bases, the V and J ends lie 13 bases apart. The time point label on this specimen signifies: baseline before first vaccination. The treatment or condition label, as the study defines it: meningococcal conjugate vaccine given as trial control. Samples from vaccinated people were obtained from the UK trials COV001 and COV002, which included a single-blind randomized controlled phase 2/3 trial of AZD1222 (ChAdOx1 nCoV-19) in healthy adults. For TCRbeta chain sequencing, PBMC samples were collected from trial participants at day 0 and at day 28 after the second dose. A word on this clone: The specificity of this receptor is unknown. Per-base qualities were not stored, and no clone one base away is much larger.

The CDR3 regions of human TCRbeta chains were analyzed by immunosequencing. The authors' analysis ran thus. Repertoire TCRs were checked for matches against a reference library of SARS-CoV-2-specific TCRs that had been generated using the MIRA antigen-specificity platform. Breadth meant the fraction of unique TCRs that were SARS-CoV-2-associated, whereas depth meant the fraction of total T cells that were SARS-CoV-2-associated. Each spike-specific TCR was assigned to its reactive spike region and to a CD4 or CD8 class using the MIRA data. Log10-transformed breadth and depth values were compared by one-way ANOVA with Sidak's multiple comparisons tests. TCRdb provides this immuneACCESS table in a form limited to in-frame rearrangements. Some clones are lacking; in checked studies, under half of them reflect an unresolved V gene, and why the rest are absent is not known. V, J and clone size are those of that table, while D and trimming were read from the DNA. The sample profile shows roughly 140,000 clones; 88% of them were found once. Approximately 3.6% of the sample goes to the ten largest clones.

The TCR was taken from an adult in good health. The material was peripheral blood, obtained on day 0 of MenACWY control vaccination. The V and J genes are TRBV5-1 and TRBJ1-6; TRBD1 could be the D gene, as 5 bases match. The nucleotide sequence reads as follows: TGCGCCAGCAGCTTGAACCAGGGTCGCGATTCACCCCTCCACTTT. This codes for CASSLNQGRDSPLHF.